These 29 T cell receptor beta chains were sequenced from one sample in a study of T cells in Graves' hyperthyroidism and ophthalmopathy. The TCR beta CDR3 regions underwent amplification using RNA transcripts as the source. Researchers ran a first-round RT-PCR on the TCR CDR3 using the HTBI primer set. A single record per CDR3 protein comes from TCRdb applying MiXCR to the multiplex PCR reads. The top ten clones hold approximately 16% of a sample with hundreds of thousands of distinct CDR3 sequences, roughly 20% of them seen once. Sequencing was done on a sample of blood. The origin of the receptors is a woman aged 45-65 years with Graves' hyperthyroidism that later progressed to Graves' ophthalmopathy.

V usage is TRBV12-3 or TRBV12-4 and J usage is TRBJ2-2, with D possibly matching TRBD1 (5 bases). Trimming took 7 bases from V and 2 from J, leaving 14 bases between them. This CDR3 is 15 amino acids long. The DNA for the CDR3 is TGTGCCAGCACCCCGAGGCAGGGTAACACCGGGGAGCTGTTTTTT. Protein product: CASTPRQGNTGELFF.

This clonotype was recorded at least ten times. This chain connects TRBV11-3 to TRBJ2-1; TRBD2 aligns across 10 bases. Germline V gene sequence: CDR1 SGHNT, CDR2 YENEEA. This CDR3 comprises 16 residues. V shed 4 bases and J 0 bases; nucleotides not matched to a gene: 3. The CDR3 nucleotides are TGTGCCAGCAGCTCCGTAGCGGGGGGCTCCTACAATGAGCAGTTCTTC. Translated: CASSSVAGGSYNEQFF.

This clonotype has ten or more counts. This chain links TRBV2 with TRBJ1-4, with D tentatively TRBD1 (5 bases). The V gene's germline CDR1 is SNHLY and CDR2 FYNNEI. Trimming removed 11 bases from V and 8 bases from J, with 18 bases in between. The CDR3 is made up of 13 amino acids. CDR3 region: CAGKGRGREKLFF. The CDR3 DNA sequence: TGTGCCGGCAAGGGGAGGGGACGAGAAAAACTGTTTTTT.

This clonotype appeared a few times. The genes are TRBV6-1 and TRBJ1-1, with 8 bases aligning to TRBD1. V lost 5 bases and J lost 6; bases outside the gene matches: 8. CDR3 length: 14 amino acids. Germline CDR1 is MNHNS and CDR2 is SASEGT. CDR3 sequence reads: CASSLTRTGSEAFF. The DNA for the CDR3 is TGTGCCAGCAGTCTCACCCGGACAGGGTCTGAAGCTTTCTTT.

The J gene is TRBJ1-4, the V gene TRBV19; D call uncertain. The CDR3 length is 18 residues. Germline CDR1 and CDR2: LNHDA and SQIVND (reference sequence). V dropped 0 bases and J dropped 0 bases, with 14 bases sitting between them. CDR3 DNA sequence: TGTGCCAGTAGTATAGAAGGGCATTGGACGGCAACTAATGAAAAACTGTTTTTT. Translating it yields CASSIEGHWTATNEKLFF. Filled out from reference TRBV19 and TRBJ1-4, the complete variable domain reads DGGITQSPKYLFRKEGQNVTLSCEQNLNHDAMYWYRQDPGQGLRLIYYSQIVNDFQKGDIAEGYSVSREKKESFPLTVTSAQKNPTAFYLCASSIEGHWTATNEKLFFGSGTQLSVL.

This clonotype was found a few times. The genes are TRBV10-2 and TRBJ2-7; 8 bases are a match to TRBD2. The CDR3 runs to 15 residues. The V and J ends lost 6 bases and 3 bases, in that order; junction bases with no gene match: 10. From germline, CDR1 is WSHSY and CDR2 SAAADI. Here the CDR3 reads CASRAPGGNDYEQYF. DNA for the CDR3: TGCGCCAGCAGGGCTCCGGGGGGGAATGACTACGAGCAGTACTTC.

V is TRBV20-1 and J is TRBJ2-7, with 7 bases identical to TRBD1. Germline V gives CDR1 DFQATT, CDR2 SNEGSKA (reference sequence). This CDR3 spans 14 amino acids. J gave up 5 bases and V 0 bases, and 7 bases lay outside the gene matches. CDR3 DNA: TGCAGTGCTAGAGATGCCGGACAGGTCCACGAGCAGTACTTC. Translating it yields CSARDAGQVHEQYF.

The chain uses TRBV24-1 and TRBJ2-5, with 9 nucleotides matching TRBD1. The CDR3 is 15 residues long. V lost 5 bases, J lost 1 base, and 4 bases stayed unmatched. The germline CDR1 and CDR2 sequences are KGHDR and SFDVKD. CDR3 in amino acids: CATSGGTGSQETQYF. The CDR3 nucleotides read TGTGCCACCAGTGGTGGGACAGGGAGCCAAGAGACCCAGTACTTC.

This clonotype came up many times. The chain employs TRBV13 and TRBJ1-1; unclear D gene. Deletions cut 5 bases from V and 4 bases from J, with 11 bases between. This CDR3 has 13 amino acids. Looked up from germline, CDR1 is PRHDT and CDR2 is FYEKMQ (reference sequence). The CDR3 DNA sequence: TGTGCCAGCAGCCTTCGTCCGGGCACTGAAGCTTTCTTT. It is translated as CASSLRPGTEAFF.

The genes are TRBV27 and TRBJ1-3; TRBD1 might be the D (6 bases). Between the trimmed V and J ends, which lost 6 bases and 0 bases, there was a span of 15 bases. The CDR3 is 16 residues long. CDR1 and CDR2 (germline): MNHEY, SMNVEV (reference sequence). CDR3 amino acids: CASRQGSLDSGNTIYF. The CDR3 nucleotides read TGTGCCAGCAGGCAGGGGAGCCTAGACTCTGGAAACACCATATATTTT.

Points on this clonotype: This could be a read error, since a much larger clone is one nucleotide away. The chain couples TRBV5-1 to TRBJ2-7; D remains ambiguous. Per germline, CDR1 SGHRS and CDR2 YFSETQ. V gave up 0 bases and J gave up 0 bases, with 7 bases separating them. The CDR3 sequence is 14 residues long. CDR3 sequence reads: CASSLVAASYEQYF. The CDR3 DNA reads as TGCGCCAGCAGCTTGGTGGCAGCCTCCTACGAGCAGTACTTC.

The chain carries TRBV6-5 and TRBJ1-2; the match to TRBD1 covers 10 bases. Looked up from germline, CDR1 is MNHEY and CDR2 is SVGAGI. The V gene end was trimmed by 4 bases and the J gene end by 6 bases; junction bases not matched to a gene: 17. CDR3 size: 18 residues. The CDR3 sequence: CASSFFGTGAGGVDGYTF. DNA for the CDR3: TGTGCCAGCAGTTTCTTTGGGACAGGGGCTGGAGGGGTCGATGGCTACACCTTC.

This clonotype was seen many times. The chain links TRBV30 to TRBJ1-5, with D perhaps matching TRBD1 (6 bases). This CDR3 contains 12 residues. Germline assignment: CDR1 GTSNPN and CDR2 SVGIG (reference sequence). V lost 4 bases and J 5 bases, leaving 9 bases between the germline ends. CDR3 region: CAWKQGDQPQHF. The CDR3 DNA reads TGTGCCTGGAAACAGGGAGATCAGCCCCAGCATTTT.

CDR3 residues: CASSEYGNPTKQYF. The CDR3 bases are TGTGCCAGCAGTGAATATGGGAATCCTACGAAGCAGTACTTC. This chain joins TRBV25-1 and TRBJ2-7; D uncertain. Germline values: CDR1 MGHDK, CDR2 SYGVNS. The length of the CDR3 is 14 residues. V gave up 0 bases and J gave up 8 bases, with 14 bases separating them.

This chain connects TRBV6-1 to TRBJ2-3, with 12 bases identical to TRBD2. The CDR3 length is 18 residues. V gave up 5 bases and J gave up 0 bases; unmatched junction bases: 9. Germline V CDR1 and CDR2: MNHNS, SASEGT. The CDR3 loop reads CASSNPSGGVPSTDTQYF. The CDR3 DNA is TGTGCCAGCAGTAACCCTAGCGGGGGGGTTCCGAGCACAGATACGCAGTATTTT.

The V and J genes are TRBV6-2 or TRBV6-3 and TRBJ2-2; no clear D gene. The ends were cut back, 6 bases at V and 3 bases at J, with 11 bases in the middle. Germline V lookup: CDR1 MNHEY, CDR2 SVGEGT. The CDR3 runs to 14 residues. The CDR3 reads CASRIVSDTGELFF. CDR3 DNA: TGTGCCAGCAGAATTGTCAGTGACACCGGGGAGCTGTTTTTT.

This clonotype has just a few counts. This sequence joins TRBV7-9 and TRBJ2-7, with a possible D match to TRBD1 (6 bases). Between the trimmed V and J ends, which lost 5 bases and 6 bases, there was a span of 17 bases. The CDR3 loop spans 14 amino acids. Germline V gene data show CDR1 as SEHNR and CDR2 as FQNEAQ (reference sequence). The CDR3 DNA reads TGTGCCAGCAGCCCTTTACCACAGGGCTCCGAGCAGTACTTC. This gives the protein CASSPLPQGSEQYF.

This clonotype showed up just a few times. The J gene is TRBJ2-2, the V gene TRBV30; D remains unclear. Germline V CDR1 and CDR2: GTSNPN, SVGIG (reference sequence). V dropped 0 bases and J dropped 4 bases, with 6 bases sitting between them. The CDR3 runs 13 residues. CDR3 DNA sequence: TGTGCCTGGAGTGTTAGGGTCACCGGGGAGCTGTTTTTT. This codes for CAWSVRVTGELFF.

This clonotype was recorded at least ten times. The V and J genes are TRBV5-1 and TRBJ1-1; D unclear. CDR3 length equals 15 residues. Deletions cut 2 bases from V and 1 base from J, with 12 bases between. Germline CDR1 is SGHRS and CDR2 is YFSETQ. The CDR3 spells CASSFSPQSNTEAFF. The CDR3 nucleotides read TGCGCCAGCAGCTTTAGTCCACAATCGAACACTGAAGCTTTCTTT. Complete variable domain (other parts from reference TRBV5-1 and TRBJ1-1): KAGVTQTPRYLIKTRGQQVTLSCSPISGHRSVSWYQQTPGQGLQFLFEYFSETQRNKGNFPGRFSGRQFSNSRSEMNVSTLELGDSALYLCASSFSPQSNTEAFFGQGTRLTVV.

The V gene is TRBV9, the J gene TRBJ1-1; 8 positions agree with TRBD1. The trim removed 4 bases at V and 2 bases at J, leaving 7 bases unmatched. CDR3 length equals 15 residues. Per the germline V gene, CDR1 is SGDLS and CDR2 is YYNGEE. The CDR3 DNA follows: TGTGCCAGCAGCTTGACAGGGGCGGTTAACACTGAAGCTTTCTTT. Its translation: CASSLTGAVNTEAFF.

V is TRBV9 and J is TRBJ2-1, with TRBD1 matching 10 bases. Germline CDR1 reads SGDLS; CDR2 reads YYNGEE. The CDR3 length is 15 residues. With V trimmed by 3 bases and J by 6 bases, 6 bases remained unmatched. CDR3 protein: CASSAGTGVSNEQFF. CDR3 bases: TGTGCCAGCAGCGCTGGGACAGGGGTAAGCAATGAGCAGTTCTTC. The variable domain in full, completed from reference TRBV9 and TRBJ2-1, reads DSGVTQTPKHLITATGQRVTLRCSPRSGDLSVYWYQQSLDQGLQFLIQYYNGEERAKGNILERFSAQQFPDLHSELNLSSLELGDSALYFCASSAGTGVSNEQFFGPGTRLTVL.

The rearrangement links TRBV5-6 to TRBJ2-5; D gene ambiguous. This CDR3 contains 13 residues. Germline values: CDR1 SGHDT, CDR2 YYEEEE. V lost 1 base and J lost 4, with 8 bases in between. The CDR3 DNA is TGTGCCAGCAGCTTGCTAGGAGCAGAGACCCAGTACTTC. Translating gives CASSLLGAETQYF.

Ten or more counts support this clonotype. This chain connects TRBV18 to TRBJ2-4; 9 nucleotides agree with TRBD1. The length of the CDR3 is 16 residues. V trimming: 4 bases; J trimming: 0 bases; junction bases outside the gene matches: 4. The germline V gene has CDR1 KGHSH and CDR2 LQKENI. The CDR3 nucleotides are TGTGCCAGCTCACTGGGGACAGGGATAGCCAAAAACATTCAGTACTTC. Its translation is CASSLGTGIAKNIQYF.

V usage is TRBV9 and J usage is TRBJ1-4; D uncertain. Trimming pared 3 bases from V and 5 bases from J, leaving 11 bases between. The CDR3 is 14 residues long. Germline lookup yields CDR1 SGDLS and CDR2 YYNGEE. The CDR3 sequence: CASSAPGRNEKLFF. CDR3 sequence (DNA): TGTGCCAGCAGCGCACCCGGGAGAAATGAAAAACTGTTTTTT.

This clonotype was recorded many times. V is TRBV2 and J is TRBJ1-1, with D tentatively TRBD1 (6 bases). The CDR3 sequence is 15 residues long. Between the trimmed V and J ends, which lost 1 base and 0 bases, there was a span of 9 bases. CDR1 SNHLY and CDR2 FYNNEI come from the germline V gene. The CDR3 nucleotides read TGTGCCAGCAGTGAAGGGGGGGGCATGAACACTGAAGCTTTCTTT. This encodes CASSEGGGMNTEAFF.

This clonotype was seen a few times. This chain joins TRBV4-2 and TRBJ2-5, with 7 positions matching TRBD2. The junction had 6 bases not matched to a gene; V was cut back by 0 bases and J by 2 bases. The CDR3 spans 16 residues. Germline values: CDR1 LGHNA, CDR2 YNFKEQ. Written as DNA, the CDR3 is TGTGCCAGCAGCCAAGATAGCGGAGCGGGGCAAGAGACCCAGTACTTC. This encodes CASSQDSGAGQETQYF.

The V and J genes are TRBV19 and TRBJ1-5, with a possible D match to TRBD1 (6 bases). Trimming pared 8 bases from V and 6 bases from J, leaving 14 bases between. This CDR3 has 13 residues. Germline lookup yields CDR1 LNHDA and CDR2 SQIVND (reference sequence). In DNA, the CDR3 is TGTGCCAGTGCGGCAGGGGCCATTCAGCCCCAGCATTTT. Translated, it gives CASAAGAIQPQHF.

This clonotype was detected ten times or more. Here the CDR3 DNA reads TGTGCCTGGAGCCCCGGGGAGGAGACCCAGTACTTC. Translating gives CAWSPGEETQYF. The chain uses TRBV30 and TRBJ2-5, with TRBD2 as a possible D gene (5 bases). CDR1 is GTSNPN and CDR2 is SVGIG in the germline V gene (reference sequence). CDR3 length equals 12 residues. V was cut by 3 bases and J by 5 bases, with 10 bases left in between. Based on the CDR3 plus reference TRBV30 and TRBJ2-5, the full variable domain is SQTIHQWPATLVQPVGSPLSLECTVEGTSNPNLYWYRQAAGRGLQLLFYSVGIGQISSEVPQNLSASRPQDRQFILSSKKLLLSDSGFYLCAWSPGEETQYFGPGTRLLVL.

This clonotype was counted ten times or more. This sequence joins TRBV3-1 and TRBJ1-1; D is unresolved. The CDR3 runs 13 residues. Germline lookup yields CDR1 LGHDT and CDR2 YNNKEL (reference sequence). The ends were cut back, 1 base at V and 8 bases at J, with 11 bases in the middle. CDR3 in amino acids: CASSQAFGKEAFF. CDR3 DNA sequence: TGTGCCAGCAGCCAAGCCTTCGGCAAGGAAGCTTTCTTT.